This T cell receptor (beta chain) was captured by sequencing in a study of blood T cell repertoires in COVID-19. Study overall: COVID-19 samples from acute and convalescent phases originated in the United States, Italy and Spain. In each case, the material was cDNA or gDNA derived from T cells, B-cell-depleted T cells, or PBMCs.

Sequencing was performed with immunoSEQ multiplex PCR; in TCRdb, only in-frame clones are kept and a portion is missing. The data contain around 200,000 clones, 65% to 85% of them seen just once; the ten biggest clones take up about 7%. Germline loops: CDR1 KGHDR, CDR2 SFDVKD. The CDR3 loop spans 13 amino acids. Trimming took 11 bases from V and 3 from J, leaving 13 bases between them. The sample was peripheral blood. The V call is TRBV24-1, the J call TRBJ2-1, with D perhaps TRBD1 (6 bases). The clonotype was recovered from a woman in her forties with COVID-19, enrolled during active disease. CDR3 nucleotide sequence: TGTGCCAAAGAGGGGACAATCTACAATGAGCAGTTCTTC. Translation: CAKEGTIYNEQFF.